This record concerns one T cell receptor (beta chain) sequence. Germline values: CDR1 SGHRS, CDR2 YFSETQ. The CDR3 extends over 17 amino acids. V lost 6 bases to trimming and J lost 4 bases, with 20 bases between them. The sample belongs to a study of control samples from healthy donors and cancer patients. Profiling relied on immunoSEQ multiplex PCR, and the TCRdb table lists in-frame clones only, not all of them. This sample has approximately 70,000 clones; approximately 80% occur once, and the top ten carry around 16%. The chain has TRBV5-1 and TRBJ2-6; D is tentatively TRBD1 or TRBD2 (5 bases each). This TCR was recovered from a middle-aged man in good health. The sequencing sample was made of blood. The DNA for the CDR3 is TGCGCCAGCACCTACTCCTGGGACCCTGCCGGGGCCAACGTCCTGACTTTC. Protein: CASTYSWDPAGANVLTF.